The T cell receptor (beta chain) described here comes from a study of Graves' ophthalmopathy and Graves' hyperthyroidism. PBMCs originated in less than 11 ml of fresh peripheral blood. Amplified TCR beta CDR3 regions were obtained using RNA transcripts as template. RT-PCR with HTBI primers came first, then second-round multiplex PCR. TCRdb used MiXCR to reprocess the multiplex PCR reads, holding one entry per CDR3 protein. The sample contains roughly 400,000 distinct CDR3 sequences, about 18% of which appear only once. This clonotype was seen many times. Looked up from germline, CDR1 is WSHSY and CDR2 is SAAADI. Losses at the gene ends were 11 bases for V and 7 bases for J; bases not matched to a gene: 11. The CDR3 loop spans 13 amino acids.

This receptor was taken from a woman aged 18-29 years with Graves' ophthalmopathy. The specimen sequenced was peripheral blood. The chain recombines TRBV10-2 with TRBJ1-5; TRBD1 matches at 7 bases. CDR3 in amino acids: CAAMGQLGQPQHF. CDR3 bases: TGCGCCGCGATGGGACAGCTTGGACAGCCCCAGCATTTT.